The source of this TCR beta chain is a study of CD4+ T cells in melanoma. Study-wide points: A reported correlation linked neoantigen-specific CD4+ T cells to CD8+, macrophage and B cell function. Diverse differentiation states were reported for melanoma neoantigen-specific CD4+ T cells.

V shed 5 bases and J shed 6 bases, with 19 bases lying between them. The CDR3 totals 15 residues. Germline V CDR1 and CDR2: SEHNR, FQNEAQ (reference sequence). Turning to this clone: Its antigen is currently unknown.

Libraries were prepared by immunoSEQ multiplex PCR; TCRdb keeps only in-frame clonotypes and omits some of them. The data contain 9,500 to 13,000 clones, around two thirds of them singletons. The receptor was derived from a human donor with melanoma. The rearrangement uses TRBV7-9 and TRBJ1-2; tentative D call: TRBD1 (5 bases). Specimen: cells from a culture (not recorded whether cultured in vitro). CDR3 sequence (DNA): TGTGCCAGCAGCCCGATCGTGACGGGGCTTAATGGCTACACCTTC. As protein: CASSPIVTGLNGYTF. Full variable domain (rest looked up from reference TRBV7-9 and TRBJ1-2): DTGVSQNPRHKITKRGQNVTFRCDPISEHNRLYWYRQTLGQGPEFLTYFQNEAQLEKSRLLSDRFSAERPKGSFSTLEIQRTEQGDSAMYLCASSPIVTGLNGYTFGSGTRLTVV.